This T cell receptor beta chain emerged from a study of cytomegalovirus exposure and HLA in healthy donors. Profiling relied on immunoSEQ multiplex PCR, and the TCRdb table lists in-frame clones only, not all of them. In the table there are 250,000 to 350,000 clones, 70% to 90% of which are singletons. V dropped 1 base and J dropped 4; count of bases not matched to a gene: 5. Germline assignment: CDR1 MNHEY and CDR2 SMNVEV (reference sequence). The length of the CDR3 is 17 residues. Donors came from a validation cohort of over a hundred subjects, distinct from the first 666-subject cohort. J is TRBJ2-6 and V is TRBV27; 9 bases are a match to TRBD1. The specimen was PBMCs. The sequence derives from a woman between 18 and 29 years old in good health and CMV-seronegative. CDR3 sequence: CASSLFGQGTGANVLTF. CDR3 coding DNA: TGTGCCAGCAGTTTATTTGGACAGGGGACGGGGGCCAACGTCCTGACTTTC.